These T cell receptor beta chains were read from a single sample in a study of OX40 agonist ivuxolimab in advanced cancers. Only in-frame clones appear in the TCRdb table, and some are missing; sequencing was by immunoSEQ multiplex PCR. Of 60,000 or so clones in the sample, 84% were seen once. Sequences were derived from CD4+ or CD8+ T cells sorted from blood, sampled in a trial of the OX40 agonist ivuxolimab. The source of these receptors is an adult with an advanced solid tumor such as melanoma, head and neck, liver or kidney cancer. The CDR3 runs from the conserved cysteine through the conserved F or W. The D gene is left open where the match is weak. Expanded clones are given a class, and other clones once, few, many or no size at all.

j_call: TRBJ2-1
d_call: -
v_call: TRBV10-3
clone_size: -
cdr3_aa: CAIQSSVPYLDSYNEQFF
cdr3_nt: TGTGCCATCCAATCCTCAGTTCCATACCTAGACTCCTACAATGAGCAGTTCTTC

j_call: TRBJ1-5
d_call: -
v_call: TRBV4-1
clone_size: few
cdr3_aa: CASSADTGSGQPQHF
cdr3_nt: TGCGCCAGCAGCGCTGATACAGGGTCGGGTCAGCCCCAGCATTTT

j_call: TRBJ2-5
d_call: -
v_call: TRBV28
clone_size: -
cdr3_aa: CASSTPQAQYF
cdr3_nt: TGTGCCAGCAGCACCCCTCAGGCCCAGTACTTC

j_call: TRBJ1-5
d_call: -
v_call: TRBV2
clone_size: -
cdr3_aa: CASTLERLQAQPQHF
cdr3_nt: TGTGCCAGCACCCTCGAGAGGTTGCAGGCTCAGCCCCAGCATTTT

j_call: TRBJ1-1
d_call: -
v_call: TRBV7-8
clone_size: -
cdr3_aa: CASSLAQGWTEAFF
cdr3_nt: TGTGCCAGCAGCTTAGCTCAGGGGTGGACTGAAGCTTTCTTT

j_call: TRBJ1-1
d_call: -
v_call: TRBV30
clone_size: -
cdr3_aa: CAWSLQGGAFF
cdr3_nt: TGTGCCTGGAGTTTACAGGGTGGAGCTTTCTTT

j_call: TRBJ1-6
d_call: -
v_call: TRBV5-1
clone_size: -
cdr3_aa: CASSLTAANNSPLHF
cdr3_nt: TGCGCCAGCAGCTTAACGGCAGCGAATAATTCACCCCTCCACTTT

j_call: TRBJ1-5
d_call: -
v_call: TRBV2
clone_size: -
cdr3_aa: CASSPRDISNQPQHF
cdr3_nt: TGTGCCAGCAGTCCCCGGGACATAAGCAATCAGCCCCAGCATTTT

j_call: TRBJ2-7
d_call: TRBD1
v_call: TRBV16
clone_size: -
cdr3_aa: CASSQGTGGRNEQYF
cdr3_nt: TGTGCCAGCAGCCAAGGGACAGGGGGCCGGAACGAGCAGTACTTC

j_call: TRBJ2-7
d_call: TRBD1
v_call: TRBV5-1
clone_size: -
cdr3_aa: CASSDRGYEQYF
cdr3_nt: TGCGCCAGCAGCGACAGGGGTTACGAGCAGTACTTC

j_call: TRBJ2-5
d_call: TRBD2
v_call: TRBV6-5
clone_size: once
cdr3_aa: CASRNTGTRLETQYF
cdr3_nt: TGTGCCAGCAGGAATACCGGGACTAGGTTAGAGACCCAGTACTTC

j_call: TRBJ2-7
d_call: -
v_call: TRBV20-1
clone_size: -
cdr3_aa: CSATGTYEQYF
cdr3_nt: TGCAGTGCAACCGGGACCTACGAGCAGTACTTC

j_call: TRBJ2-7
d_call: -
v_call: TRBV4-1
clone_size: -
cdr3_aa: CASSQNLFGLARGEQYF
cdr3_nt: TGCGCCAGCAGCCAAAATCTATTCGGACTGGCCCGCGGCGAGCAGTACTTC

j_call: TRBJ2-2
d_call: TRBD2
v_call: TRBV5-1
clone_size: -
cdr3_aa: CASSGEAGANGELFF
cdr3_nt: TGCGCCAGCAGCGGGGAAGCGGGAGCGAACGGGGAGCTGTTTTTT

j_call: TRBJ2-1
d_call: -
v_call: TRBV6-5
clone_size: -
cdr3_aa: CASQSTSGYNEQFF
cdr3_nt: TGTGCCAGCCAATCCACGTCCGGGTACAATGAGCAGTTCTTC

j_call: TRBJ1-1
d_call: -
v_call: TRBV2
clone_size: once
cdr3_aa: CASSEFRTESTEAFF
cdr3_nt: TGTGCCAGCAGTGAATTTAGGACGGAGAGTACTGAAGCTTTCTTT

j_call: TRBJ2-7
d_call: -
v_call: TRBV4-3
clone_size: -
cdr3_aa: CASSQDIQGGVYEQYF
cdr3_nt: TGCGCCAGCAGCCAAGATATTCAGGGCGGGGTGTACGAGCAGTACTTC

j_call: TRBJ1-1
d_call: TRBD1
v_call: TRBV19
clone_size: -
cdr3_aa: CASSIGQGRETEAFF
cdr3_nt: TGTGCCAGTAGTATTGGACAGGGAAGGGAGACTGAAGCTTTCTTT

j_call: TRBJ2-4
d_call: -
v_call: TRBV6-6
clone_size: -
cdr3_aa: CASSYSQIQYF
cdr3_nt: TGTGCCAGCAGTTACTCCCAAATTCAGTACTTC

j_call: TRBJ1-5
d_call: -
v_call: TRBV18
clone_size: -
cdr3_aa: CASSPTGNSNQPQHF
cdr3_nt: TGTGCCAGCTCACCAACAGGCAATAGCAATCAGCCCCAGCATTTT

j_call: TRBJ2-7
d_call: -
v_call: TRBV5-1
clone_size: -
cdr3_aa: CASSSNTGTSREQYF
cdr3_nt: TGCGCCAGCAGCTCAAATACTGGGACCTCTCGGGAGCAGTACTTC

j_call: TRBJ2-3
d_call: -
v_call: TRBV19
clone_size: -
cdr3_aa: CASSIDSNGWGTGTDTQYF
cdr3_nt: TGTGCCAGTAGTATAGACTCAAACGGCTGGGGGACTGGCACAGATACGCAGTATTTT

j_call: TRBJ1-1
d_call: -
v_call: TRBV2
clone_size: -
cdr3_aa: CASSWTVNTEAFF
cdr3_nt: TGTGCCAGCAGCTGGACAGTCAACACTGAAGCTTTCTTT

j_call: TRBJ2-1
d_call: -
v_call: TRBV6-5
clone_size: few
cdr3_aa: CASSYSNYNEQFF
cdr3_nt: TGTGCCAGCAGTTACTCGAATTACAATGAGCAGTTCTTC

j_call: TRBJ1-6
d_call: -
v_call: TRBV5-4
clone_size: -
cdr3_aa: CASSLTGYYNSPLHF
cdr3_nt: TGTGCCAGCAGCTTGACAGGGTATTATAATTCACCCCTCCACTTT

j_call: TRBJ1-1
d_call: -
v_call: TRBV30
clone_size: few
cdr3_aa: CAWRASGDAEAFF
cdr3_nt: TGTGCCTGGAGGGCTTCCGGGGACGCTGAAGCTTTCTTT

j_call: TRBJ1-1
d_call: -
v_call: TRBV5-4
clone_size: -
cdr3_aa: CASSLDRDSNTEAFF
cdr3_nt: TGTGCCAGCAGCTTGGACAGGGATTCGAACACTGAAGCTTTCTTT

j_call: TRBJ1-1
d_call: -
v_call: TRBV2
clone_size: -
cdr3_aa: CASSDRNTEAFF
cdr3_nt: TGTGCCAGCAGTGACAGGAACACTGAAGCTTTCTTT

j_call: TRBJ1-1
d_call: -
v_call: TRBV7-6
clone_size: -
cdr3_aa: CASSSAPRRENTEAFF
cdr3_nt: TGTGCCAGCAGCTCGGCGCCGAGGCGGGAGAACACTGAAGCTTTCTTT

j_call: TRBJ2-7
d_call: TRBD2
v_call: TRBV6-5
clone_size: -
cdr3_aa: CASTTSGGAGEQYF
cdr3_nt: TGTGCCAGCACCACCAGCGGGGGGGCCGGCGAGCAGTACTTC

j_call: TRBJ2-1
d_call: -
v_call: TRBV10-1
clone_size: -
cdr3_aa: CASSESLRQGMDEQFF
cdr3_nt: TGCGCCAGCAGTGAGTCGTTGAGGCAGGGGATGGATGAGCAGTTCTTC

j_call: TRBJ2-7
d_call: -
v_call: TRBV10-1
clone_size: -
cdr3_aa: CASSDKGLGYGEQYF
cdr3_nt: TGCGCCAGCAGTGATAAGGGACTTGGGTACGGCGAGCAGTACTTC

j_call: TRBJ2-7
d_call: -
v_call: TRBV11-2
clone_size: -
cdr3_aa: CASSPASLGSSYEQYF
cdr3_nt: TGTGCCAGCAGCCCGGCAAGTCTGGGGAGCTCCTACGAGCAGTACTTC

j_call: TRBJ2-5
d_call: TRBD1
v_call: TRBV10-3
clone_size: once
cdr3_aa: CAIRGAGTGQETQYF
cdr3_nt: TGTGCCATCAGGGGGGCCGGGACAGGACAAGAGACCCAGTACTTC

j_call: TRBJ2-7
d_call: -
v_call: TRBV6-5
clone_size: -
cdr3_aa: CASSYGANSYEQYF
cdr3_nt: TGTGCCAGCAGTTACGGTGCGAACTCCTACGAGCAGTACTTC

j_call: TRBJ2-7
d_call: -
v_call: TRBV5-4
clone_size: -
cdr3_aa: CASSGWTNYEQYF
cdr3_nt: TGTGCCAGCAGCGGATGGACGAATTACGAGCAGTACTTC

j_call: TRBJ1-1
d_call: -
v_call: TRBV7-2
clone_size: -
cdr3_aa: CASSLTSAALNTEAFF
cdr3_nt: TGTGCCAGCAGCTTAACTTCCGCAGCCTTGAACACTGAAGCTTTCTTT

j_call: TRBJ1-3
d_call: -
v_call: TRBV5-1
clone_size: once
cdr3_aa: CASSLVGDSGNTIYF
cdr3_nt: TGCGCCAGCAGCTTGGTGGGGGACTCTGGAAACACCATATATTTT

j_call: TRBJ2-3
d_call: -
v_call: TRBV12-5
clone_size: -
cdr3_aa: CASGGRMKDTQYF
cdr3_nt: TGTGCTAGTGGGGGGAGGATGAAAGATACGCAGTATTTT

j_call: TRBJ2-6
d_call: TRBD1
v_call: TRBV2
clone_size: -
cdr3_aa: CATHSDRGFSGANVLTF
cdr3_nt: TGTGCCACCCACTCGGACAGGGGATTTTCTGGGGCCAACGTCCTGACTTTC

j_call: TRBJ1-1
d_call: -
v_call: TRBV30
clone_size: many
cdr3_aa: CAWSGGHYDTEAFF
cdr3_nt: TGTGCCTGGAGCGGAGGACATTACGATACTGAAGCTTTCTTT

j_call: TRBJ2-7
d_call: -
v_call: TRBV7-2
clone_size: -
cdr3_aa: CASRAPASYEQYF
cdr3_nt: TGTGCCAGCAGGGCCCCGGCTAGCTACGAGCAGTACTTC

j_call: TRBJ2-2
d_call: -
v_call: TRBV2
clone_size: -
cdr3_aa: CASRPRGSNTGELFF
cdr3_nt: TGTGCCAGCAGGCCCCGGGGCAGTAACACCGGGGAGCTGTTTTTT

j_call: TRBJ2-7
d_call: -
v_call: TRBV6-1
clone_size: -
cdr3_aa: CASSEFWASSSYEQYF
cdr3_nt: TGTGCCAGCAGTGAATTTTGGGCGAGTAGCTCCTACGAGCAGTACTTC

j_call: TRBJ1-5
d_call: TRBD1
v_call: TRBV30
clone_size: -
cdr3_aa: CAWSPGQGNQPQHF
cdr3_nt: TGTGCCTGGAGTCCGGGACAGGGGAATCAGCCCCAGCATTTT

j_call: TRBJ1-5
d_call: TRBD1
v_call: TRBV2
clone_size: few
cdr3_aa: CASREDREPQHF
cdr3_nt: TGTGCCAGCAGGGAGGACAGGGAGCCCCAGCATTTT

j_call: TRBJ1-4
d_call: -
v_call: TRBV6-5
clone_size: -
cdr3_aa: CASKRGSTNEKLFF
cdr3_nt: TGTGCCAGCAAAAGAGGATCAACTAATGAAAAACTGTTTTTT

j_call: TRBJ2-2
d_call: -
v_call: TRBV10-3
clone_size: once
cdr3_aa: CAISARTANTGELFF
cdr3_nt: TGTGCCATCAGTGCGAGGACAGCTAACACCGGGGAGCTGTTTTTT

j_call: TRBJ2-6
d_call: TRBD2
v_call: TRBV6-1
clone_size: -
cdr3_aa: CASRDSGGANVLTF
cdr3_nt: TGTGCCAGCAGAGATAGCGGGGGAGCCAACGTCCTGACTTTC

j_call: TRBJ1-1
d_call: -
v_call: TRBV19
clone_size: -
cdr3_aa: CASSTRRGGNTEAFF
cdr3_nt: TGTGCCAGTAGTACCAGGAGGGGGGGAAACACTGAAGCTTTCTTT